What follows are 12 T cell receptor beta chains derived from one specimen sequenced in a study of early T cells in non-severe SARS-CoV-2 infection. TCRdb ran MiXCR on the 5' RACE reads and lists one entry per CDR3 protein. This table holds some 46,000 distinct CDR3 sequences, about 9.3% found once. Sequenced material: whole blood. These receptors were taken from an adult who was a healthcare worker with PCR-confirmed SARS-CoV-2 infection or an uninfected control (not recorded which).

Comment on this clonotype: Because it lacks the conserved phenylalanine or tryptophan at the end, this CDR3 is likely a read error. The V and J genes are TRBV9 and TRBJ2-3; D ambiguous. Germline lookup yields CDR1 SGDLS and CDR2 YYNGEE. V was trimmed by 3 bases and J by 7 bases, leaving 27 bases between them. The CDR3 is made up of 18 amino acids. The CDR3 sequence is CASSATVAGGRSIYTQYS. The CDR3 DNA reads as TGTGCCAGCAGCGCAACCGTAGCTGGCGGACGCTCTATTTATACGCAGTATTCT.

This clonotype showed up just a few times. The CDR3 loop reads CASSSRAGTSGIGNSPLHF. The CDR3 DNA follows: TGTGCCAGCAGCTCCAGAGCCGGCACCAGTGGAATAGGGAATTCACCCCTCCACTTT. The chain joins TRBV7-2 to TRBJ1-6; D unclear. Germline CDR1 is SGHTA and CDR2 is FQGNSA. The CDR3 has 19 residues. With 4 bases removed from V and 7 bases from J, the gap between germline ends came to 26 bases.

The table lists this clonotype with many counts. The V and J genes are TRBV5-4 and TRBJ2-5; weak D call: TRBD2 (5 bases). Germline loops: CDR1 SGHNT, CDR2 YYREEE (reference sequence). The CDR3 spans 16 residues. Trimming took 3 bases from V and 1 from J, leaving 16 bases between them. In DNA, the CDR3 is TGTGCCAGCAGCTCGACTGGGAGCCAATTCCAAGAGACCCAGTACTTC. It encodes CASSSTGSQFQETQYF.

In its sample, this clonotype was seen many times. The gene calls are TRBV12-3 or TRBV12-4 and TRBJ2-4; D is unclear. The length of the CDR3 is 15 residues. V was trimmed by 0 bases and J by 2 bases, leaving 8 bases between them. CDR3 coding DNA: TGTGCCAGCAGTTTAGCTGGTCTTACCAAAAACATTCAGTACTTC. Translating it yields CASSLAGLTKNIQYF.

This clonotype appeared many times. The chain combines TRBV28 with TRBJ1-2, with D tentatively TRBD1 (5 bases). V lost 3 bases and J lost 5, with 13 bases in between. Per the germline V gene, CDR1 is MDHEN and CDR2 is SYDVKM. The CDR3 loop spans 14 amino acids. Here the CDR3 reads CASSFLRGVYGYTF. The CDR3 DNA is TGTGCCAGCAGTTTTTTGCGGGGGGTATATGGCTACACCTTC.

V is TRBV27 and J is TRBJ2-1; TRBD2 matches 7 bases. The germline V gene encodes CDR1 MNHEY and CDR2 SMNVEV (reference sequence). The CDR3 sequence is 17 residues long. V lost 5 bases and J lost 0; bases outside the gene matches: 10. CDR3 loop: CASSPYILAVSYNEQFF. CDR3 bases: TGTGCCAGCAGTCCATATATCCTAGCGGTCTCCTACAATGAGCAGTTCTTC.

In this sample, this clonotype turned up many times. The chain recombines TRBV11-2 with TRBJ2-1; 10 nucleotides line up with TRBD2. Germline CDR1 SGHAT, CDR2 FQNNGV. The CDR3 is 15 amino acids. V dropped 5 bases and J dropped 5; count of bases not matched to a gene: 6. The CDR3 region has the DNA TGTGCCAGCAGCCCCTCCGGACTAGCGGACAATGAGCAGTTCTTC. The encoded protein is CASSPSGLADNEQFF.

This clonotype was observed many times. The CDR3 region has the DNA TGTGCCAGCAGCCAAGAATGGACTAGCGGGAGGGCCTTTGCCGGGGAGCTGTTTTTT. As protein: CASSQEWTSGRAFAGELFF. The chain combines TRBV14 with TRBJ2-2, with 15 nucleotides matching TRBD2. Germline V CDR1 and CDR2: SGHDN, FVKESK. This CDR3 spans 19 amino acids. V was clipped by 0 bases and J by 6 bases; unmatched bases: 8.

This clonotype was recorded many times. V gene TRBV18 combines with J gene TRBJ1-1; D remains unclear. The ends were cut back, 3 bases at V and 5 bases at J, with 16 bases in the middle. Per the germline V gene, CDR1 is KGHSH and CDR2 is LQKENI. This CDR3 is built from 15 residues. The CDR3 bases are TGTGCCAGCTCACCCATTTTTACTGAAGGAACTGAAGCTTTCTTT. This sequence encodes CASSPIFTEGTEAFF.

In its sample, this clonotype was seen a few times. The chain couples TRBV12-3 or TRBV12-4 to TRBJ1-2, with unresolved D. The CDR3 is 11 residues long. V lost 3 bases to trimming and J lost 5 bases, with 4 bases between them. The CDR3 reads CASSFAYGYTF. The CDR3 region has the DNA TGTGCCAGCAGTTTCGCGTATGGCTACACCTTC.

This clonotype was counted many times. V and J are TRBV11-2 and TRBJ1-1; no definite D call. From germline, CDR1 is SGHAT and CDR2 FQNNGV. The CDR3 covers 14 residues. Trimming shortened V by 1 base and J by 1 base, and 7 bases separated the two germline ends. CDR3 sequence: CASSLVSGNTEAFF. The CDR3 bases are TGTGCCAGCAGCTTAGTCTCAGGGAACACTGAAGCTTTCTTT.

The chain carries TRBV10-3 and TRBJ2-1, with D perhaps assigned TRBD1 or TRBD2 (5 bases each). This CDR3 is built from 11 residues. From germline, CDR1 is ENHRY and CDR2 SYGVKD. Trimming shortened V by 3 bases and J by 11 bases, and 8 bases separated the two germline ends. CDR3 residues: CAISEPGQQFF. DNA for the CDR3: TGTGCCATCAGTGAACCGGGACAGCAGTTCTTC.